Described below is a single T cell receptor (beta chain) sequence and its context. Germline values: CDR1 SGDLS, CDR2 YYNGEE. The CDR3 has 13 residues. With V trimmed by 7 bases and J by 4 bases, 6 bases remained unmatched. This record belongs to a study of T cells in localized non-small cell lung cancer. This table comes from immunoSEQ multiplex PCR, and its TCRdb copy is limited to in-frame clones, with some not included. Here the sample spans roughly 2,000 clones, roughly 27% being singletons. Lung tissue at least 2 cm from the tumor margin was confirmed free of atypia. V usage is TRBV9 and J usage is TRBJ2-5, with 8 bases matching TRBD2. Material: normal lung tissue next to the tumor, obtained before any cancer treatment. This clonotype originated in a male donor aged 60 or over with stage II lung adenocarcinoma. The CDR3 DNA follows: TGTGCCAGCGGCGGGGGGATAGTAGAGACCCAGTACTTC. This sequence encodes CASGGGIVETQYF.